The present TCR beta chain was sequenced within a study of T cells in localized non-small cell lung cancer. Study conclusions and caveats: An association was observed between higher blood T cell density and longer overall survival. Only one tumor region was sequenced, so heterogeneity remains possible. Within adjacent lung there appeared a median 57 of the top 100 tumor clones. Uninvolved nearby lung showed the greatest T cell clonality, exceeding that found in tumor.

Germline assignment: CDR1 SGDLS and CDR2 YYNGEE. CDR3 length: 14 residues. The V gene lost 4 bases and the J gene lost 0 bases, with 8 bases spanning the gap. Profiling relied on immunoSEQ multiplex PCR, and the TCRdb table lists in-frame clones only, not all of them. This table has over 1,500 clones, approximately 19% appearing once. As to this clone: The antigen remains undetermined.

The chain uses TRBV9 and TRBJ1-3; D is undetermined. The sample in question was normal lung tissue next to the tumor, obtained before any cancer treatment. This clonotype originated in a man aged 35 to 70 with stage II squamous cell lung carcinoma. The CDR3 loop reads CASSIQSSGNTIYF. The CDR3 nucleotides read TGTGCCAGCAGCATTCAGAGCTCTGGAAACACCATATATTTT.